The 21 T cell receptor beta chains listed next were all sequenced from one sample in a study of T cells after yellow fever vaccination. TCRdb re-derived calls from the 5' RACE reads in MiXCR, one entry per CDR3 protein. This table holds fewer than 150,000 distinct CDR3 sequences, roughly 6.8% found once. The sequencing here drew on CD4+ T cells sorted from PBMCs, taken about 41 days after the first yellow fever vaccination. These receptors were obtained from a man between 18 and 29 years old who received the YFV17D yellow fever vaccine.

This clonotype has at least ten counts. This chain links TRBV11-2 with TRBJ2-4; 10 bases align to TRBD2. The CDR3 spans 20 residues. Germline V gene lookup returns CDR1 SGHAT and CDR2 FQNNGV. V was pared by 2 bases and J by 2 bases, with 15 bases of the junction left unmatched. CDR3 protein: CASSLLMFTSGDWPKNIQYF. Written as DNA, the CDR3 is TGTGCCAGCAGCTTACTTATGTTCACTAGCGGGGACTGGCCCAAAAACATTCAGTACTTC.

This clonotype was seen a handful of times. The chain carries TRBV6-2 or TRBV6-3 and TRBJ1-1; no definite D call. The CDR3 consists of 14 residues. V was cut by 2 bases and J by 0 bases, with 7 bases left in between. Germline V gives CDR1 MNHEY, CDR2 SVGEGT. The CDR3 DNA follows: TGTGCCAGCAGTTACATGGAGCTGAACACTGAAGCTTTCTTT. Translation: CASSYMELNTEAFF.

In its sample, this clonotype was seen a few times. This chain connects TRBV20-1 to TRBJ2-2; D ambiguous. Trimming took 2 bases from V and 2 from J, leaving 9 bases between them. This CDR3 contains 14 residues. CDR1 is DFQATT and CDR2 is SNEGSKA in the germline V gene (reference sequence). The CDR3 protein is CSARPDGNTGELFF. CDR3 coding DNA: TGCAGTGCTAGACCTGACGGAAACACCGGGGAGCTGTTTTTT.

This clonotype has ten or more counts. The V and J genes are TRBV7-2 and TRBJ2-2, with D possibly TRBD2 on 6 matching bases. V was trimmed by 5 bases and J by 3 bases, leaving 13 bases between them. CDR3 length: 15 residues. Per germline, CDR1 SGHTA and CDR2 FQGNSA. The CDR3 sequence is CASSIATGDTGELFF. CDR3 DNA: TGTGCCAGCAGCATCGCCACGGGGGACACCGGGGAGCTGTTTTTT.

The sample holds many counts of this clonotype. The J gene is TRBJ2-6, the V gene TRBV20-1; no firm D call. Germline loops: CDR1 DFQATT, CDR2 SNEGSKA (reference sequence). Trimming cost V 3 bases and J 2 bases, with 8 bases left between them. This CDR3 is 14 amino acids long. The CDR3 DNA is TGCAGTGCTAGTTGGGTCCCTGGGGCCAACGTCCTGACTTTC. Encoded protein: CSASWVPGANVLTF.

This clonotype has a count of ten or more. The gene calls are TRBV15 and TRBJ1-4, with D possibly being TRBD1 (5 bases). V shed 0 bases and J shed 10 bases, with 15 bases lying between them. Germline CDR1 reads LNHNV; CDR2 reads YYDKDF (reference sequence). There are 15 residues in the CDR3. CDR3: CATSRDEKGKVKLFF. DNA of the CDR3: TGTGCCACCAGCAGAGATGAGAAGGGGAAGGTAAAACTGTTTTTT.

The sample holds many counts of this clonotype. This chain links TRBV10-3 with TRBJ1-5; D is undetermined. V lost 4 bases to trimming and J lost 3 bases, with 10 bases between them. The CDR3 runs 14 residues. Per the germline V gene, CDR1 is ENHRY and CDR2 is SYGVKD. The CDR3, as DNA: TGTGCCATCAGTGGAGCCGGAAACAATCAGCCCCAGCATTTT. Its translation is CAISGAGNNQPQHF.

This clonotype was found many times. The chain couples TRBV18 to TRBJ2-6; TRBD2 aligns across 7 bases. There are 16 residues in the CDR3. Germline V gene data show CDR1 as KGHSH and CDR2 as LQKENI. J was trimmed by 2 bases and V by 3 bases; bases with no gene match: 4. The CDR3 loop is CASSPQAGTGANVLTF. In nucleotides, the CDR3 is TGTGCCAGCTCACCTCAAGCGGGGACTGGGGCCAACGTCCTGACTTTC.

This clonotype has ten or more counts. The CDR3 sequence is CASSLSQGGQETQYF. The CDR3 bases are TGTGCCAGCAGCCTGTCGCAGGGCGGCCAAGAGACCCAGTACTTC. V is TRBV12-3 or TRBV12-4 and J is TRBJ2-5, with a possible D match to TRBD1 (5 bases). CDR3 length equals 15 residues. The V and J ends lost 6 bases and 1 base respectively, with 15 bases between them.

The table lists this clonotype with many counts. The chain joins TRBV6-5 to TRBJ2-2; 8 positions match TRBD1. The CDR3 has 16 residues. From germline, CDR1 is MNHEY and CDR2 SVGAGI. Unmatched junction bases numbered 5, after V lost 4 bases and J lost 1 base. Written as DNA, the CDR3 is TGTGCCAGCAGTTCCCTACAGGGGGGGAACACCGGGGAGCTGTTTTTT. It specifies CASSSLQGGNTGELFF.

This clonotype occurred many times. V and J are TRBV20-1 and TRBJ1-2; possibly TRBD1 for D (6 bases). This CDR3 has 15 residues. Germline values: CDR1 DFQATT, CDR2 SNEGSKA (reference sequence). CDR3 region: CLPPSSGQGIYGYTF. DNA of the CDR3: TGCCTTCCCCCTTCGTCGGGGCAGGGGATCTATGGCTACACCTTC.

This rearrangement joins TRBV11-2 to TRBJ1-2; possibly TRBD1 for D (5 bases). Germline V lookup: CDR1 SGHAT, CDR2 FQNNGV. CDR3 size: 17 residues. V was trimmed by 0 bases and J by 6 bases, leaving 20 bases between them. In DNA form, the CDR3 reads TGTGCCAGCAGCTTAGAGTTTCTGGGGCCCGCCGGGGATGGCTACACCTTC. Amino acid sequence: CASSLEFLGPAGDGYTF. Filled out from reference TRBV11-2 and TRBJ1-2, the complete variable domain reads EAGVAQSPRYKIIEKRQSVAFWCNPISGHATLYWYQQILGQGPKLLIQFQNNGVVDDSQLPKDRFSAERLKGVDSTLKIQPAKLEDSAVYLCASSLEFLGPAGDGYTFGSGTRLTVV.

The table lists this clonotype with many counts. The chain couples TRBV7-9 to TRBJ1-2, with TRBD1 matching over 8 bases. Unmatched junction bases numbered 8, after V lost 5 bases and J lost 6 bases. Germline CDR1 reads SEHNR; CDR2 reads FQNEAQ (reference sequence). The CDR3 has 14 residues. In nucleotides, the CDR3 is TGTGCCAGCAGCGCGACAGGGGAGAGGGATGGCTACACCTTC. It encodes CASSATGERDGYTF.

This clonotype was detected ten times or more. The chain employs TRBV12-3 or TRBV12-4 and TRBJ1-1; weak D call: TRBD1 (5 bases). Trimming removed 6 bases at V and 10 bases at J, with 12 bases between. The CDR3 contains 11 residues. This chain's CDR3 is CASSLWGRAFF. DNA for the CDR3: TGTGCCAGCAGCCTGTGGGGGAGAGCTTTCTTT.

This clonotype was counted a single time. The chain has TRBV11-1 and TRBJ2-7; D gene unclear. V lost 8 bases and J lost 5, with 7 bases in between. Germline V gives CDR1 SGHAT, CDR2 FQDESV (reference sequence). This CDR3 region has 10 residues. The CDR3 here is CASGTDEQYF. The CDR3 coding sequence is TGTGCCAGCGGCACAGACGAGCAGTACTTC.

The table lists this clonotype with many counts. The genes are TRBV28 and TRBJ2-7; 9 bases are a match to TRBD1. The CDR3 runs 15 residues. CDR1 is MDHEN, CDR2 SYDVKM, per germline. Unmatched junction bases numbered 10, after V lost 5 bases and J lost 5 bases. CDR3 bases: TGTGCCAGCAGTCTCCGGGACAGGGTGTTCCACGAGCAGTACGTC. Encoded protein: CASSLRDRVFHEQYV.

This clonotype appeared many times. The rearrangement links TRBV2 to TRBJ2-4; possibly TRBD2 for D (6 bases). Trimming cost V 4 bases and J 6 bases, with 13 bases left between them. The germline V gene encodes CDR1 SNHLY and CDR2 FYNNEI. This CDR3 has 14 amino acids. CDR3 nucleotide sequence: TGTGCCAGCAGTGGTGGAGGGCTAGGAAACATTCAGTACTTC. Amino acids: CASSGGGLGNIQYF.

This chain connects TRBV6-1 to TRBJ1-6; unclear D gene. V was pared by 4 bases and J by 4 bases, with 14 bases between. CDR1 is MNHNS and CDR2 is SASEGT in the germline V gene. This CDR3 has 16 amino acids. CDR3 sequence reads: CASSGQKNYYNSPLHF. CDR3 DNA sequence: TGTGCCAGCAGTGGGCAGAAAAATTATTATAATTCACCCCTCCACTTT.

This clonotype was detected many times. The chain links TRBV24-1 to TRBJ1-1; D gene uncertain. The CDR3 loop spans 13 amino acids. Germline V gene sequence: CDR1 KGHDR, CDR2 SFDVKD. Trimming pared 4 bases from V and 1 base from J, leaving 6 bases between. The CDR3 coding sequence is TGTGCCACCAGTGAACACAGGAACACTGAAGCTTTCTTT. This translates into CATSEHRNTEAFF.

In its sample, this clonotype was seen many times. V and J are TRBV20-1 and TRBJ2-3, with 10 bases that match TRBD1. CDR3 length: 14 residues. From germline, CDR1 is DFQATT and CDR2 SNEGSKA (reference sequence). V was clipped by 4 bases and J by 6 bases; unmatched bases: 7. The CDR3 region has the DNA TGCAGTGCTAATCCGGGACAGGGGACCGATACGCAGTATTTT. It specifies CSANPGQGTDTQYF.

Remarks on this clonotype: This may stem from a read error, because a much larger clone lies one nucleotide away. The chain combines TRBV4-3 with TRBJ1-6, with a weak D call TRBD1 (6 bases). V lost 4 bases, J lost 9 bases, and 13 bases lay in between. The CDR3 has 14 residues. Germline lookup yields CDR1 LGHNA and CDR2 YSLEER. Written as DNA, the CDR3 is TGCGCCAGCAGCCGTACAGGGACTGCTTCACCCCTCCACTTT. It is translated as CASSRTGTASPLHF.